Sequencing of this T cell receptor beta chain was carried out in a study of cytomegalovirus exposure and HLA in healthy donors. The study, taken as a whole, reports: In a later analysis, a missense DCLRE1C variant was linked to TCR beta V- and J-gene trimming. An assumption of roughly uniform sequencing depth across donors underlay the presence/absence analyses.

Use of 60 Vbeta and 13 Jbeta primers characterized the PCR. Repertoires were generated with immunoSEQ multiplex PCR, while TCRdb's copy carries only in-frame clones and drops some. The table lists 93,000 or so clones. It was healthy bone marrow donors who served as donors. Regarding this clone: What it binds is not known.

Between the trimmed V and J ends, which lost 3 bases and 0 bases, there was a span of 5 bases. CDR1 is LGHNA and CDR2 is YNFKEQ in the germline V gene. This CDR3 spans 13 amino acids. The sequencing sample was made of PBMCs. This sequence joins TRBV4-2 and TRBJ1-1; D is ambiguous. This clonotype was sampled from a man in his forties or fifties in good health and CMV-seronegative. The chain's CDR3 is CASSQRLNTEAFF. CDR3 sequence (DNA): TGTGCCAGCAGCCAGAGATTGAACACTGAAGCTTTCTTT.